This record covers a single T cell receptor beta chain. Its target is not known. The data belong to a study of graft-versus-host responses after intestinal transplantation. General observations from the study: Elevated graft-versus-host to host-versus-graft clonal ratios in allografts were recorded for patients with graft-donor T cell macrochimerism. The authors found GvH clones in recipient marrow, some appearing first in ileum or blood. With peak circulating GvH clone levels came an association with early post-transplant HvG declines.

With 0 bases removed from V and 2 bases from J, the gap between germline ends came to 16 bases. The length of the CDR3 is 17 residues. The germline gives CDR1 LGHNA, CDR2 YNFKEQ. Libraries were prepared by immunoSEQ multiplex PCR; TCRdb keeps only in-frame clonotypes and omits some of them. The sample contains about 19,000 clones, more than 65% of which appear only once. The chain combines TRBV4-2 with TRBJ1-1; D possibly corresponds to TRBD1 (6 bases). The source is a human patient who received an intestinal transplant, so some T cells may come from the graft donor. The sequenced sample was PBMCs, obtained 14 days after transplant. The CDR3 spells CASSQDYPGEINTEAFF. In nucleotides, the CDR3 is TGTGCCAGCAGCCAAGATTACCCAGGGGAAATAAACACTGAAGCTTTCTTT.